This passage covers 11 T cell receptor beta chains from one sample sequenced in a study of blood T cell repertoires in COVID-19. Some clones are missing from TCRdb's copy, which holds only in-frame ones; the method was immunoSEQ multiplex PCR. The data show about 320,000 clones, around 82% seen once. The sequenced sample was peripheral blood. Receptors originate from a woman aged 45-60 years with acute or convalescent COVID-19.

This chain connects TRBV5-4 to TRBJ2-5; 8 bases fit TRBD2. CDR3 size: 15 residues. J gave up 2 bases and V 4 bases, and 7 bases lay outside the gene matches. The germline V gene has CDR1 SGHNT and CDR2 YYREEE (reference sequence). CDR3 in DNA: TGTGCCAGCAGCCCCCAAACTAGCGGTCAAGAGACCCAGTACTTC. Amino acids: CASSPQTSGQETQYF.

The chain uses TRBV24-1 and TRBJ2-2, with 12 bases lining up with TRBD2. This CDR3 has 17 amino acids. Germline loops: CDR1 KGHDR, CDR2 SFDVKD. Losses at the gene ends were 4 bases for V and 4 bases for J; bases not matched to a gene: 6. The CDR3 here is CATSDLTSGGVTGELFF. CDR3 DNA sequence: TGTGCCACCAGTGACCTGACTAGCGGGGGAGTCACCGGGGAGCTGTTTTTT.

This clone was detected once. The gene calls are TRBV11-2 and TRBJ2-3; TRBD2 aligns across 7 bases. The CDR3 spans 15 residues. Germline CDR1 SGHAT, CDR2 FQNNGV. The junction had 2 bases not matched to a gene; V was cut back by 1 base and J by 1 base. The CDR3 protein is CASSLGRGGTDTQYF. CDR3 DNA: TGTGCCAGCAGCTTAGGACGGGGGGGCACAGATACGCAGTATTTT.

V usage is TRBV7-9 and J usage is TRBJ2-3; D possibly corresponds to TRBD1 (5 bases). Deletions cut 4 bases from V and 15 bases from J, with 17 bases between. The CDR3 extends over 12 amino acids. The V gene's germline CDR1 is SEHNR and CDR2 FQNEAQ (reference sequence). CDR3 residues: CASSSPSGQGYF. In nucleotides, the CDR3 is TGTGCCAGCAGCTCCCCATCAGGACAAGGTTATTTT.

The chain joins TRBV19 to TRBJ1-5; D gene ambiguous. With 7 bases removed from V and 0 bases from J, the gap between germline ends came to 22 bases. The CDR3 loop spans 18 amino acids. Germline lookup yields CDR1 LNHDA and CDR2 SQIVND (reference sequence). The CDR3 region is CASTLKILLEYSNQPQHF. As DNA, the CDR3 is TGTGCCAGTACCCTAAAGATCCTGCTGGAGTATAGCAATCAGCCCCAGCATTTT. Filled out from reference TRBV19 and TRBJ1-5, the complete variable domain reads DGGITQSPKYLFRKEGQNVTLSCEQNLNHDAMYWYRQDPGQGLRLIYYSQIVNDFQKGDIAEGYSVSREKKESFPLTVTSAQKNPTAFYLCASTLKILLEYSNQPQHFGDGTRLSIL.

The chain couples TRBV6-5 to TRBJ2-1; the match to TRBD2 covers 12 bases. This CDR3 has 14 residues. Per the germline V gene, CDR1 is MNHEY and CDR2 is SVGAGI. V lost 10 bases, J lost 5 bases, and 6 bases stayed unmatched. DNA of the CDR3: TGTGCCACCACGACTAGCGGGAGAGACAATGAGCAGTTCTTC. Its protein product is CATTTSGRDNEQFF.

The chain joins TRBV5-1 to TRBJ1-2, with D unclear. The germline V and J ends were trimmed by 0 bases and 2 bases, with 5 bases remaining between them. The CDR3 spans 13 residues. Germline values: CDR1 SGHRS, CDR2 YFSETQ. The CDR3 protein is CASSLDRNYGYTF. The DNA for the CDR3 is TGCGCCAGCAGCTTGGACAGAAACTATGGCTACACCTTC.

The V gene is TRBV16, the J gene TRBJ2-7, with D maybe TRBD2 (5 bases). With 0 bases removed from V and 0 bases from J, the gap between germline ends came to 12 bases. Per the germline V gene, CDR1 is KGHSY and CDR2 is FQNENV. This CDR3 region has 16 residues. This chain's CDR3 is CASSQSQLGSSYEQYV. Here the CDR3 DNA reads TGTGCCAGCAGCCAATCCCAACTAGGGAGCTCCTACGAGCAGTACGTC.

This clone was seen more than once but under ten times. The J gene is TRBJ1-1, the V gene TRBV28; 7 bases are shared with TRBD1. V was pared by 6 bases and J by 2 bases, with 9 bases of the junction left unmatched. The CDR3 runs 15 residues. Germline-derived CDR1 and CDR2 are MDHEN and SYDVKM. As DNA, the CDR3 is TGTGCCAGCAGCCAACACGGGACAGTCAACACTGAAGCTTTCTTT. Its protein product is CASSQHGTVNTEAFF.

The J gene is TRBJ1-2, the V gene TRBV25-1; D is possibly TRBD1 (6 bases). The CDR3 is 15 residues long. V lost 5 bases to trimming and J lost 3 bases, with 16 bases between them. In germline, CDR1 is MGHDK, CDR2 SYGVNS. The CDR3 loop reads CASSHLSRGDYGYTF. CDR3 coding DNA: TGTGCCAGCAGTCACCTCAGCAGGGGAGACTATGGCTACACCTTC.

The chain joins TRBV7-2 to TRBJ2-5, with 13 bases that match TRBD2. Germline CDR1 is SGHTA and CDR2 is FQGNSA. The CDR3 spans 16 residues. V dropped 4 bases and J dropped 1; count of bases not matched to a gene: 3. The DNA of the CDR3 is TGTGCCAGCAGCTACGGGACTAGCGGGACCCAAGAGACCCAGTACTTC. It yields the protein CASSYGTSGTQETQYF.